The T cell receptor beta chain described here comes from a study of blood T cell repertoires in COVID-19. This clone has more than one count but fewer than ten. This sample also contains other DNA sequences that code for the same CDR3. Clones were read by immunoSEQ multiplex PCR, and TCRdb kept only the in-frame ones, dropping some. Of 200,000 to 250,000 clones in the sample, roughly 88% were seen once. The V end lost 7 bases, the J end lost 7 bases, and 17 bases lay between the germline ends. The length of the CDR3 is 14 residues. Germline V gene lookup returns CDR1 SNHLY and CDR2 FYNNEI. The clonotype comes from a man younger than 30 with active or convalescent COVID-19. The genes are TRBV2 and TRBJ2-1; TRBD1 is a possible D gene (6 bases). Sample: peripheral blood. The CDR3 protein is CASTPGLRGNEQFF. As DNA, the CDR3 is TGTGCCAGCACCCCCGGCTTAAGGGGGAATGAGCAGTTCTTC.